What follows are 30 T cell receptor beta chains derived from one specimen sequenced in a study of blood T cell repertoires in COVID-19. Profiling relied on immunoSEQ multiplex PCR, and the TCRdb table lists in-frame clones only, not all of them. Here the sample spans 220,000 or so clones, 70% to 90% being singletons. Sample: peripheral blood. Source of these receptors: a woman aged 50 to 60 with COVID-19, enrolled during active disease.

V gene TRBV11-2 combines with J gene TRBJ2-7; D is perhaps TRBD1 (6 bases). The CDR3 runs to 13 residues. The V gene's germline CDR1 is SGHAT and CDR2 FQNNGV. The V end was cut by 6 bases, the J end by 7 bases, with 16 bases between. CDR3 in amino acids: CASRSTGLWEQYF. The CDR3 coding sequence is TGTGCCAGCAGATCAACAGGGTTATGGGAGCAGTACTTC.

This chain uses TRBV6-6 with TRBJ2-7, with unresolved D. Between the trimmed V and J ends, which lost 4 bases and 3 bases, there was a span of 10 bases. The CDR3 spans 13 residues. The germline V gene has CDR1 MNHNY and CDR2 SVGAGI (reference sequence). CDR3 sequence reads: CASSSEFSYEQYF. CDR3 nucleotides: TGTGCCAGCAGTTCCGAATTCAGCTACGAGCAGTACTTC.

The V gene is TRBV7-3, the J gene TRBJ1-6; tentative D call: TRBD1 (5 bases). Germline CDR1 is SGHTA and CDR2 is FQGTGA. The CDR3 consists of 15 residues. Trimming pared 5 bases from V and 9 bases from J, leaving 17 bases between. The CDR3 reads CASSPSGGGASPLHF. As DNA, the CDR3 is TGTGCCAGCAGCCCGAGTGGGGGAGGGGCTTCACCCCTCCACTTT. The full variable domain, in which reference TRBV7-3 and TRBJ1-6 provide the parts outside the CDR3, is GAGVSQTPSNKVTEKGKYVELRCDPISGHTALYWYRQSLGQGPEFLIYFQGTGAADDSGLPNDRFFAVRPEGSVSTLKIQRTERGDSAVYLCASSPSGGGASPLHFGNGTRLTVT.

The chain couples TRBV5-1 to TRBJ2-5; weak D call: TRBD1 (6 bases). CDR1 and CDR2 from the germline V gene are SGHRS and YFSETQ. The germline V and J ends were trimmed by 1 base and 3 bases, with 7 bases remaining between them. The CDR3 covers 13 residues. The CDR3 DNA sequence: TGCGCCAGCAGCTTGAGGGGGAAAGAGACCCAGTACTTC. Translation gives CASSLRGKETQYF.

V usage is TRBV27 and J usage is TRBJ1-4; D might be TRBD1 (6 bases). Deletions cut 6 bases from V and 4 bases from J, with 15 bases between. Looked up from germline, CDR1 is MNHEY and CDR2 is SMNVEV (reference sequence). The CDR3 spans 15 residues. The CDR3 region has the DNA TGTGCCAGCAGGAGACTGGGGGCCATTAATGAAAAACTGTTTTTT. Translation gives CASRRLGAINEKLFF.

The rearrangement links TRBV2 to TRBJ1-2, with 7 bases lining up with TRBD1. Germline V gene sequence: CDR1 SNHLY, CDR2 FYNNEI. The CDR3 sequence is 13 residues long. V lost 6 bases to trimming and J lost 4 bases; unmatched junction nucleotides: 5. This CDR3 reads CASRMTGFYGYTF. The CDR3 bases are TGTGCCAGCAGAATGACAGGGTTCTATGGCTACACCTTC.

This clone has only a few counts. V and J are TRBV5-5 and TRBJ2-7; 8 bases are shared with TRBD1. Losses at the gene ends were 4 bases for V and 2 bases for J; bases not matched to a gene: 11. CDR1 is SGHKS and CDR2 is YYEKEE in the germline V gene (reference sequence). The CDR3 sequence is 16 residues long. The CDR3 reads CASSPSGGTFTYEQYF. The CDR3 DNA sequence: TGTGCCAGCAGCCCGTCAGGGGGCACATTCACCTACGAGCAGTACTTC. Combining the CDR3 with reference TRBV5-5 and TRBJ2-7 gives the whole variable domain DAGVTQSPTHLIKTRGQQVTLRCSPISGHKSVSWYQQVLGQGPQFIFQYYEKEERGRGNFPDRFSARQFPNYSSELNVNALLLGDSALYLCASSPSGGTFTYEQYFGPGTRLTVT.

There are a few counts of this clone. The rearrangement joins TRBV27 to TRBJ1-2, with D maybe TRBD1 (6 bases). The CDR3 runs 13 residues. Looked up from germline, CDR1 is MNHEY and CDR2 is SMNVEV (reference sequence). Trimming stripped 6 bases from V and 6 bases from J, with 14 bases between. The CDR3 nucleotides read TGTGCCAGCAGGCCTCAAAACAGGGATGGCTACACCTTC. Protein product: CASRPQNRDGYTF.

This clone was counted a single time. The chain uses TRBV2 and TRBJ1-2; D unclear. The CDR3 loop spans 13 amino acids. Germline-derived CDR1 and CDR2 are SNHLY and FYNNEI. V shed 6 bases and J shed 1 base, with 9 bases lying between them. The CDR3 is CASSVRVNYGYTF. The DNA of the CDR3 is TGTGCCAGCAGCGTCCGGGTTAACTATGGCTACACCTTC.

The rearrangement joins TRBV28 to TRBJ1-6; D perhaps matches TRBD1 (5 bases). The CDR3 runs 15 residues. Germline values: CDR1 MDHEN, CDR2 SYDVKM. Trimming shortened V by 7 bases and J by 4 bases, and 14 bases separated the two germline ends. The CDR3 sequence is CASIPSKGYNSPLHF. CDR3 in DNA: TGTGCCAGCATCCCCTCGAAGGGGTATAATTCACCCCTCCACTTT.

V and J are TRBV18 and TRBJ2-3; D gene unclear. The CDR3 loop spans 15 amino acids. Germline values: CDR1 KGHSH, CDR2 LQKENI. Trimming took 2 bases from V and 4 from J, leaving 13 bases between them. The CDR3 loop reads CASSPITPGSDTQYF. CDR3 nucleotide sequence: TGTGCCAGCTCACCAATCACCCCCGGGTCAGATACGCAGTATTTT.

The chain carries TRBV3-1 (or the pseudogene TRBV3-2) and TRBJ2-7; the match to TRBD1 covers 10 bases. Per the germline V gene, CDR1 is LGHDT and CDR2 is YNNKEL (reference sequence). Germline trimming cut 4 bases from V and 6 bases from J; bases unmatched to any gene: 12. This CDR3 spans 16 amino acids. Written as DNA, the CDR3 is TGTGCCAGCAGCCTTCAGGCCGGGACAGGGGTGGGCGAGCAGTACTTC. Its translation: CASSLQAGTGVGEQYF.

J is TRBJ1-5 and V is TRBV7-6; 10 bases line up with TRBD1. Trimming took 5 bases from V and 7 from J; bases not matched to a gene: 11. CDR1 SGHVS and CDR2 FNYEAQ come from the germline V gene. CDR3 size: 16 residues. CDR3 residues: CASSRGGTGVQQPQHF. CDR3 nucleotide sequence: TGTGCCAGCAGCCGAGGAGGGACAGGGGTTCAGCAGCCCCAGCATTTT.

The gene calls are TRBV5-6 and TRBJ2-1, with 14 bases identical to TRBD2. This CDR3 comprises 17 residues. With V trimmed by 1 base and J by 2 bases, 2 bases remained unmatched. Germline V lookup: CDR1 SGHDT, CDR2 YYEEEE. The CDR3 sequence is CASSLMGLAGAYNEQFF. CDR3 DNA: TGTGCCAGCAGCTTGATGGGACTAGCGGGGGCCTACAATGAGCAGTTCTTC. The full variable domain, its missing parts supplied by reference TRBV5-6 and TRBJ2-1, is DAGVTQSPTHLIKTRGQQVTLRCSPKSGHDTVSWYQQALGQGPQFIFQYYEEEERQRGNFPDRFSGHQFPNYSSELNVNALLLGDSALYLCASSLMGLAGAYNEQFFGPGTRLTVL.

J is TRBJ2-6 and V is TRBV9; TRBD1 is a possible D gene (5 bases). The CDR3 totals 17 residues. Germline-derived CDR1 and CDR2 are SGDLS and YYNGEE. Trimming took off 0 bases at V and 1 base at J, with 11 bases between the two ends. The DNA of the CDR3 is TGTGCCAGCAGCGTAGTTCCCAGGGCGTCTGGGGCCAACGTCCTGACTTTC. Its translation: CASSVVPRASGANVLTF.

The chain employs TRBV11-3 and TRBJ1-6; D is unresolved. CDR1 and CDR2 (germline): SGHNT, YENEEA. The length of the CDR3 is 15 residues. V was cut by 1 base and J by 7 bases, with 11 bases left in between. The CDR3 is CASSLGGADNSPLHF. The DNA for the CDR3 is TGTGCCAGCAGCTTAGGCGGAGCTGACAATTCACCCCTCCACTTT.

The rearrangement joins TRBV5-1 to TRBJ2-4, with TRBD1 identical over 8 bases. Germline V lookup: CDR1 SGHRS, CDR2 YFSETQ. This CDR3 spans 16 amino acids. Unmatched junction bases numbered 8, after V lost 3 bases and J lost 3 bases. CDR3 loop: CASSSGQGVVKNIQYF. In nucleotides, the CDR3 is TGCGCCAGCAGCTCCGGACAGGGTGTCGTCAAAAACATTCAGTACTTC.

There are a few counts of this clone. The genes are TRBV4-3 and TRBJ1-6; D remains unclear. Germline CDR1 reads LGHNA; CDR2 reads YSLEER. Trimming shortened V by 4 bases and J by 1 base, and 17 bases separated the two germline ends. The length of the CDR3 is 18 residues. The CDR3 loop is CASSRRLSWESYNSPLHF. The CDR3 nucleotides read TGCGCCAGCAGCCGCCGACTCTCCTGGGAGTCCTATAATTCACCCCTCCACTTT.

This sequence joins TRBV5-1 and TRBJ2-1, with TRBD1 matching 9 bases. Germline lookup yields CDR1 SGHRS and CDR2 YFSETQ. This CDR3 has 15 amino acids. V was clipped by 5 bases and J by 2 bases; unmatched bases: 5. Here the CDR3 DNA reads TGCGCCAGCAGTCCGGGACAGGGCGCCTACAATGAGCAGTTCTTC. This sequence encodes CASSPGQGAYNEQFF.

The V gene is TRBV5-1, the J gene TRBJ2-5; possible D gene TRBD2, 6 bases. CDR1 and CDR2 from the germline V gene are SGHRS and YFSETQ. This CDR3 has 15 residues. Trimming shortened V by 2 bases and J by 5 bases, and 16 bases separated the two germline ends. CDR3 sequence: CASSFMAGEDETQYF. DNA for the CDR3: TGCGCCAGCAGCTTCATGGCTGGGGAGGACGAGACCCAGTACTTC.

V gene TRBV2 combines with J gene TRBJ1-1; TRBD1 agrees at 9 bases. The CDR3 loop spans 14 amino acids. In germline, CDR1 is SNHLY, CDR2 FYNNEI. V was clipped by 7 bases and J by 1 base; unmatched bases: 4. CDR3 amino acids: CASTKDRGNTEAFF. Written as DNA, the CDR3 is TGTGCCAGCACTAAGGACAGGGGGAACACTGAAGCTTTCTTT.

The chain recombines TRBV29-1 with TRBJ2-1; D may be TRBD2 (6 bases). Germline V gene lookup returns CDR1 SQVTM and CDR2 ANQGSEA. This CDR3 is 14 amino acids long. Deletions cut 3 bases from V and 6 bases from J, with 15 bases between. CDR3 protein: CSVEEGQGTNEQFF. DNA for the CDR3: TGCAGCGTTGAGGAGGGGCAGGGAACCAATGAGCAGTTCTTC.

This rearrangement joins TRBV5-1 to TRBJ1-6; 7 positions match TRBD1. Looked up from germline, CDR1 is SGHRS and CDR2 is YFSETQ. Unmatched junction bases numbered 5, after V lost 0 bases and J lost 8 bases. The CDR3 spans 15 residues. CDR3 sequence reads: CASSLARGQDSPLHF. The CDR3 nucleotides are TGCGCCAGCAGCTTGGCCCGAGGACAGGATTCACCCCTCCACTTT. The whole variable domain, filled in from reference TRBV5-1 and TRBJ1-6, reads KAGVTQTPRYLIKTRGQQVTLSCSPISGHRSVSWYQQTPGQGLQFLFEYFSETQRNKGNFPGRFSGRQFSNSRSEMNVSTLELGDSALYLCASSLARGQDSPLHFGNGTRLTVT.

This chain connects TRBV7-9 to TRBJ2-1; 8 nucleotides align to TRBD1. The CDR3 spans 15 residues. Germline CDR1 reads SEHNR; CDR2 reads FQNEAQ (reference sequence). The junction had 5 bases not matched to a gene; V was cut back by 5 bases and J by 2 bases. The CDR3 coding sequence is TGTGCCAGCAGCCCCCAGGGGGCTACCTACAATGAGCAGTTCTTC. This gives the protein CASSPQGATYNEQFF.

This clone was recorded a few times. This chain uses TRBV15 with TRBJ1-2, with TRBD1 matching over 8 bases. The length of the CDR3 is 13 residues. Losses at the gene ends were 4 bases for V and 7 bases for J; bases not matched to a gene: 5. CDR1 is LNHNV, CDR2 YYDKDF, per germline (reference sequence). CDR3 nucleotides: TGTGCCACCAGCATTCGGACAGGGAGTGGCTACACCTTC. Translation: CATSIRTGSGYTF.

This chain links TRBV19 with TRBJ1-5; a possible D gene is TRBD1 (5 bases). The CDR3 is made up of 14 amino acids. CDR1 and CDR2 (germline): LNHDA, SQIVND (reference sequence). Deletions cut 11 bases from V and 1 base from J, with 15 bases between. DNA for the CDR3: TGTGCCTCCCGGGACTCCCTAAGCAATCAGCCCCAGCATTTT. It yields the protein CASRDSLSNQPQHF.

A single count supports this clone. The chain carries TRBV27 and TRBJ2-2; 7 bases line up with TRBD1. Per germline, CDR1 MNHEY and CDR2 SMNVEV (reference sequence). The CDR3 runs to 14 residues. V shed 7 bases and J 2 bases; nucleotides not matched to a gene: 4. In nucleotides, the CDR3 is TGTGCCAGCACCCACAGGGGAAACACCGGGGAGCTGTTTTTT. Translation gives CASTHRGNTGELFF.

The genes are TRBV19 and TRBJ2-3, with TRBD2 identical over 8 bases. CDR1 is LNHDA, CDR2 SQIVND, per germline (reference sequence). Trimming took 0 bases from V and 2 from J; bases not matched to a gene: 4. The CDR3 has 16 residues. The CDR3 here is CASSIESGGLTDTQYF. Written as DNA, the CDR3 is TGTGCCAGTAGTATAGAATCGGGGGGGCTCACAGATACGCAGTATTTT.

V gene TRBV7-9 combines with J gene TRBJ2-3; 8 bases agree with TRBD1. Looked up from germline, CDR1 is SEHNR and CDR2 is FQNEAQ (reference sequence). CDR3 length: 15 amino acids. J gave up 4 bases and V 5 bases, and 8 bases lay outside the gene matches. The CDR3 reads CASSPDRGRADTQYF. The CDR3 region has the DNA TGTGCCAGCAGCCCCGACAGGGGCAGAGCAGATACGCAGTATTTT.

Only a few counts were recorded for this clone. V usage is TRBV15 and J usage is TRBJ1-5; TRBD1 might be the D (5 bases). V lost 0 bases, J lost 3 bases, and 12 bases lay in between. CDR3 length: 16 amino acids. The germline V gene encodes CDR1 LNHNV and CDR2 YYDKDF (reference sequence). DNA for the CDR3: TGTGCCACCAGCAGAGAAGTCGACAGCGACAATCAGCCCCAGCATTTT. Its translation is CATSREVDSDNQPQHF.